The 10 T cell receptor beta chains given below trace back to one sample, sequenced in a study of human T cells and chemical hapten exposure. Documented time point: patch test 3, about 24 weeks after DPC sensitization. Treatment in this sample: therapeutic diphenylcyclopropenone sensitization with weekly scalp DPC. TCRdb reanalysed the RACE reads using MiXCR and keeps one entry per CDR3 protein. The table records over 70,000 distinct CDR3 sequences, roughly a tenth of them present only once. Sequenced material: whole blood, taken in connection with sensitization to the hapten diphenylcyclopropenone (DPC). Receptors were obtained from a woman in her twenties or thirties with alopecia areata. Some clones in this sample may be carry-over from other donors' samples.

The sample holds many counts of this clonotype. The chain joins TRBV20-1 to TRBJ1-2; D is unresolved. Germline V lookup: CDR1 DFQATT, CDR2 SNEGSKA (reference sequence). The CDR3 is 11 residues long. Trimming cost V 6 bases and J 8 bases, with 13 bases left between them. The CDR3 bases are TGCAGTGCCAGGAGTTGGCTCGGCTACACCTTC. It codes for CSARSWLGYTF.

A note on this clonotype: A read error is possible here, since a much larger clone lies one base away. This chain links TRBV29-1 with TRBJ2-3; perhaps TRBD2 as D (6 bases). The CDR3 loop spans 12 amino acids. CDR1 and CDR2 (germline): SQVTM, ANQGSEA. Written as DNA, the CDR3 is TGCGGCGTTGAGGAGGGGCCGGATACGCAGTATTTT. Translating gives CGVEEGPDTQYF.

This clonotype came up many times. The V and J genes are TRBV11-1 and TRBJ2-7, with 10 bases fitting TRBD1. Trimming cost V 5 bases and J 2 bases; bases outside gene matches: 6. Germline CDR1 is SGHAT and CDR2 is FQDESV (reference sequence). The CDR3 extends over 15 amino acids. CDR3 sequence (DNA): TGTGCCAGCAGCCCGACCGGGACAGGGGCCTACGAGCAGTACTTC. Encoded protein: CASSPTGTGAYEQYF.

By proportion, this clonotype is medium-sized. The chain uses TRBV29-1 and TRBJ1-1; D ambiguous. The CDR3 is 9 residues long. Germline V gene data show CDR1 as SQVTM and CDR2 as ANQGSEA. Trimming took off 7 bases at V and 6 bases at J, with 6 bases between the two ends. CDR3 DNA: TGCAGCGCAAACCCTGAAGCTTTCTTT. This translates into CSANPEAFF.

The chain has TRBV30 and TRBJ2-1; D uncertain. The V gene lost 3 bases and the J gene lost 0 bases, with 12 bases spanning the gap. The CDR3 covers 15 residues. Germline CDR1 reads GTSNPN; CDR2 reads SVGIG (reference sequence). The CDR3 loop reads CAWSPPALSYNEQFF. The DNA of the CDR3 is TGTGCCTGGAGCCCCCCAGCCCTCTCCTACAATGAGCAGTTCTTC.

Ten or more counts support this clonotype. The genes are TRBV6-1 and TRBJ2-7; unclear D gene. The CDR3 sequence is 14 residues long. Trimming removed 0 bases from V and 4 bases from J, with 10 bases in between. Germline values: CDR1 MNHNS, CDR2 SASEGT. CDR3 sequence (DNA): TGTGCCAGCAGTGAAGCATTGTACATGTACGAGCAGTACGTC. This translates into CASSEALYMYEQYV.

The table lists this clonotype with many counts. The CDR3 loop is CASSLEGINQPQHF. The CDR3 coding sequence is TGCGCCAGCAGCTTGGAGGGCATCAATCAGCCCCAGCATTTT. The chain links TRBV5-1 to TRBJ1-5; D ambiguous. In germline, CDR1 is SGHRS, CDR2 YFSETQ. V dropped 0 bases and J dropped 3 bases, with 7 bases sitting between them. The CDR3 totals 14 residues. The full variable domain, its missing parts supplied by reference TRBV5-1 and TRBJ1-5, is KAGVTQTPRYLIKTRGQQVTLSCSPISGHRSVSWYQQTPGQGLQFLFEYFSETQRNKGNFPGRFSGRQFSNSRSEMNVSTLELGDSALYLCASSLEGINQPQHFGDGTRLSIL.

Many counts were recorded for this clonotype. The gene calls are TRBV2 and TRBJ2-7; D call uncertain. Germline CDR1 reads SNHLY; CDR2 reads FYNNEI. The CDR3 covers 10 residues. V was cut by 8 bases and J by 4 bases, with 6 bases left in between. CDR3 loop: CASGEYEQYV. CDR3 sequence (DNA): TGTGCCAGCGGAGAGTACGAGCAGTACGTC.

The chain carries TRBV11-2 and TRBJ2-5; the match to TRBD1 covers 7 bases. V shed 4 bases, J shed 2 bases, and the junction held 10 bases outside the gene matches. CDR1 SGHAT and CDR2 FQNNGV come from the germline V gene. CDR3 length equals 16 residues. CDR3 region: CASSSPGTDPQETQYF. CDR3 DNA: TGTGCCAGCAGCTCGCCCGGGACAGATCCACAAGAGACCCAGTACTTC.

Ten or more counts support this clonotype. The chain employs TRBV5-5 and TRBJ1-1; D remains ambiguous. The V end lost 3 bases, the J end lost 0 bases, and 15 bases lay between the germline ends. Germline lookup yields CDR1 SGHKS and CDR2 YYEKEE (reference sequence). The CDR3 is 16 residues long. This CDR3 reads CASSSITGGLNTEAFF. CDR3 DNA sequence: TGTGCCAGCAGCTCGATAACGGGAGGGCTGAACACTGAAGCTTTCTTT.